This T cell receptor beta chain appears in the sequencing data of a study of control samples from healthy donors and cancer patients. TCRdb's copy holds only in-frame clones and misses some; the assay was immunoSEQ multiplex PCR. In the table there are 90,000 to 110,000 clones, 90% of which are singletons. This CDR3 spans 15 amino acids. Trimming cost V 5 bases and J 1 base; bases outside gene matches: 7. Per germline, CDR1 SGHRS and CDR2 YFSETQ. This receptor was identified in a human donor in good health. The donor label of this sample is uncertain. Sequences were obtained from blood. J is TRBJ2-5 and V is TRBV5-1; 8 bases fit TRBD1. As DNA, the CDR3 is TGCGCCAGCAGTCAAACAGGGGGATCCCAAGAGACCCAGTACTTC. This translates into CASSQTGGSQETQYF.